Presented here are 9 T cell receptor beta chains from one specimen sequenced in a study of shared clonotypes between healthy human individuals. The method was immunoSEQ multiplex PCR; TCRdb's version includes in-frame clones alone and lacks a portion of them. This repertoire shows around 2.5 million clones, 80% to 95% found once; its top ten account for approximately 0.35%. The sample taken for sequencing was naive CD4+ T cells from PBMCs. The subset here: CD45RA+ positively selected. The receptor set was obtained from a man younger than 35 in good health. Some clones in this sample may be carry-over from other donors' samples.

V gene TRBV13 combines with J gene TRBJ2-3; D unclear. Germline V lookup: CDR1 PRHDT, CDR2 FYEKMQ (reference sequence). There are 14 residues in the CDR3. V dropped 3 bases and J dropped 2 bases, with 9 bases sitting between them. DNA for the CDR3: TGTGCCAGCAGCTTTGGGGTATTCACAGATACGCAGTATTTT. Translated: CASSFGVFTDTQYF.

The chain has TRBV4-2 and TRBJ2-5, with TRBD2 as a possible D gene (6 bases). The germline V and J ends were trimmed by 6 bases and 1 base, with 12 bases remaining between them. Germline-derived CDR1 and CDR2 are LGHNA and YNFKEQ. The CDR3 runs 14 residues. DNA of the CDR3: TGTGCCAGCAGTGGGGGAGGAATCCAAGAGACCCAGTACTTC. Translated, it gives CASSGGGIQETQYF.

The chain has TRBV28 and TRBJ2-4, with D perhaps TRBD2 (5 bases). In germline, CDR1 is MDHEN, CDR2 SYDVKM. The CDR3 is 15 residues long. With 6 bases removed from V and 0 bases from J, the gap between germline ends came to 12 bases. The CDR3 reads CASSPVGVAKNIQYF. The CDR3 DNA is TGTGCCAGCAGCCCCGTCGGGGTAGCCAAAAACATTCAGTACTTC. Full variable domain (outside the CDR3, taken from reference TRBV28 and TRBJ2-4): DVKVTQSSRYLVKRTGEKVFLECVQDMDHENMFWYRQDPGLGLRLIYFSYDVKMKEKGDIPEGYSVSREKKERFSLILESASTNQTSMYLCASSPVGVAKNIQYFGAGTRLSVL.

Concerning this clone: Other DNA sequences within the sample encode an identical CDR3. This CDR3 reads CASSLGDYGYTF. The CDR3, as DNA: TGTGCCAGCAGCTTGGGGGACTATGGCTACACCTTC. The chain recombines TRBV7-9 with TRBJ1-2; tentatively, D is TRBD1 (5 bases). V lost 3 bases and J 3 bases, leaving 5 bases between the germline ends. Per germline, CDR1 SEHNR and CDR2 FQNEAQ (reference sequence). The CDR3 runs to 12 residues.

The chain has TRBV4-1 and TRBJ2-1; the D is unclear. The CDR3 is 16 residues long. V shed 4 bases and J shed 0 bases, with 13 bases lying between them. The germline gives CDR1 MGHRA, CDR2 YSYEKL. The CDR3 DNA is TGCGCCAGCAGCCCTTCTGGCTCGAGCTCCTACAATGAGCAGTTCTTC. Translating gives CASSPSGSSSYNEQFF.

The rearrangement joins TRBV7-6 to TRBJ2-6; D unresolved. V was cut by 5 bases and J by 4 bases, with 9 bases left in between. The CDR3 is 14 residues long. Germline V gene data show CDR1 as SGHVS and CDR2 as FNYEAQ. For the CDR3, the DNA is TGTGCCAGCAGCCCCAGTTCAGGGGCCAACGTCCTGACTTTC. It specifies CASSPSSGANVLTF.

This clone was seen more than once but under ten times. This chain joins TRBV7-9 and TRBJ1-2; 7 nucleotides line up with TRBD1. With 9 bases clipped from V and 3 bases from J, the junction kept 10 bases outside the gene matches. CDR1 is SEHNR and CDR2 is FQNEAQ in the germline V gene (reference sequence). The CDR3 has 14 amino acids. The CDR3 DNA reads TGTGCCAGTTCCCCGTCCGGGACAGACTATGGCTACACCTTC. This sequence encodes CASSPSGTDYGYTF.

The V call is TRBV7-2, the J call TRBJ2-5; TRBD1 agrees at 10 bases. Matching the DNA end better, TRBJ2-7 makes the J call doubtful. Germline V gene lookup returns CDR1 SGHTA and CDR2 FQGNSA. There are 15 residues in the CDR3. The CDR3 DNA reads TGTGCCAGCAGCTTGGGACAGGGGACCGCCTACGAGCAGTACTTC. Protein: CASSLGQGTAYEQYF.

Concerning this clone itself: The identical CDR3 is also encoded by other nucleotide sequences in the sample. This chain links TRBV9 with TRBJ1-3; D is undetermined. The CDR3 has 16 amino acids. Germline loops: CDR1 SGDLS, CDR2 YYNGEE. V gave up 0 bases and J gave up 4 bases, with 14 bases separating them. CDR3 bases: TGTGCCAGCAGCGTAGCCGGTGGAGCTCGAGGAAACACCATATATTTT. This translates into CASSVAGGARGNTIYF.